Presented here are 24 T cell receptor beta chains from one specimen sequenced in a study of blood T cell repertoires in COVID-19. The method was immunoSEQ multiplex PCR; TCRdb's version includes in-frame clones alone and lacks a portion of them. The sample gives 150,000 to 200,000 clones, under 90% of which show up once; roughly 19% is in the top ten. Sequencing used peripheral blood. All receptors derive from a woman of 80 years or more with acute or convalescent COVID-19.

CDR3 in DNA: TGTGCCAGTAGTGTTGGAGGTTACACCGGGGAGCTGTTTTTT. Protein: CASSVGGYTGELFF. The chain has TRBV19 and TRBJ2-2; tentative D call: TRBD2 (5 bases). Between the trimmed V and J ends, which lost 5 bases and 3 bases, there was a span of 10 bases. The CDR3 is 14 residues long. Germline CDR1 reads LNHDA; CDR2 reads SQIVND (reference sequence).

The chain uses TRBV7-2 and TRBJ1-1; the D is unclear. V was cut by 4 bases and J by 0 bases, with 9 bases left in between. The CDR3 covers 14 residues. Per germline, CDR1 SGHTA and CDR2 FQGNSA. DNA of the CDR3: TGTGCCAGCAGCTCCACCACGGTGAACACTGAAGCTTTCTTT. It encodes CASSSTTVNTEAFF.

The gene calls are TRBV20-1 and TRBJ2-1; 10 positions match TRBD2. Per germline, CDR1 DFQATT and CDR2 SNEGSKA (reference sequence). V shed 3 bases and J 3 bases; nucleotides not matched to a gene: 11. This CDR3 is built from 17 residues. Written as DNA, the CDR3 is TGCAGTGCTAGTGCGCTAGCGGGGGCCTCACACTACAATGAGCAGTTCTTC. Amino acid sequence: CSASALAGASHYNEQFF.

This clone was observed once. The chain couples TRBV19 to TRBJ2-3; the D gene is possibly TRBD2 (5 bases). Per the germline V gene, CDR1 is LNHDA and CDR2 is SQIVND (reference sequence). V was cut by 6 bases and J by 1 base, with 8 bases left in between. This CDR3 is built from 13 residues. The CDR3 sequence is CASRNGGTDTQYF. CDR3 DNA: TGTGCCAGTAGAAACGGGGGCACAGATACGCAGTATTTT.

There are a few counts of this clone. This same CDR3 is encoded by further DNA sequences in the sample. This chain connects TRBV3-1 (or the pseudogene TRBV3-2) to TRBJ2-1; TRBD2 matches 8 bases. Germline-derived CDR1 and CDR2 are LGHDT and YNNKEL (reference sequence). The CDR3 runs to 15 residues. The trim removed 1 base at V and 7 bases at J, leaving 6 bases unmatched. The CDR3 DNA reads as TGTGCCAGCAGCCAAGGCGGGGGGCCCCGGAATGAGCAGTTCTTC. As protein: CASSQGGGPRNEQFF.

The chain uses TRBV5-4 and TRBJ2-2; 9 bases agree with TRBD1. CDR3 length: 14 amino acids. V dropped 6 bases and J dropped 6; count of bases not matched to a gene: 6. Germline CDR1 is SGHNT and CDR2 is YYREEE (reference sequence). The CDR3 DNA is TGTGCCAGCAAAACAGGGGGCTGGGCCGGGGAGCTGTTTTTT. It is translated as CASKTGGWAGELFF.

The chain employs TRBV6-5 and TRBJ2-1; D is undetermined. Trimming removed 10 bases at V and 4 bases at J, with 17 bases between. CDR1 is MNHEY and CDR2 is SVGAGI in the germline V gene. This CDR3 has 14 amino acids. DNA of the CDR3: TGTGCCACTCATTCTCAACAGATTTACAATGAGCAGTTCTTC. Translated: CATHSQQIYNEQFF.

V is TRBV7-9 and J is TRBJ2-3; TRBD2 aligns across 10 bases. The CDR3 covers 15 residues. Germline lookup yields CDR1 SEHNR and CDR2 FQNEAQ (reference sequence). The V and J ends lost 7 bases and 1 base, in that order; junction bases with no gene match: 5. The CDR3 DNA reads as TGTGCCAGCACTCCAGGACTAGCGGGCACAGATACGCAGTATTTT. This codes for CASTPGLAGTDTQYF. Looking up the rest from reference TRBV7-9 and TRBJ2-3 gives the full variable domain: DTGVSQNPRHKITKRGQNVTFRCDPISEHNRLYWYRQTLGQGPEFLTYFQNEAQLEKSRLLSDRFSAERPKGSFSTLEIQRTEQGDSAMYLCASTPGLAGTDTQYFGPGTRLTVL.

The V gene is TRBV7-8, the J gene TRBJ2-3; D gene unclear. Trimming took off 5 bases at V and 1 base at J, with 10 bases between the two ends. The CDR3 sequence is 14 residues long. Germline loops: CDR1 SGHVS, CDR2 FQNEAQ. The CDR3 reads CASSPAPGTDTQYF. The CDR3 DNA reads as TGTGCCAGCAGCCCAGCCCCAGGCACAGATACGCAGTATTTT.

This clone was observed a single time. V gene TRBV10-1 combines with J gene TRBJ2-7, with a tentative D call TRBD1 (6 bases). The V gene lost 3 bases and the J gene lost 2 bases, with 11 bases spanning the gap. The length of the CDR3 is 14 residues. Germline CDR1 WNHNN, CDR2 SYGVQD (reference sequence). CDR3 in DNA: TGCGCCAGCAGTGACGGTCAGGGGCCCTACGAGCAGTACTTC. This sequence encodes CASSDGQGPYEQYF.

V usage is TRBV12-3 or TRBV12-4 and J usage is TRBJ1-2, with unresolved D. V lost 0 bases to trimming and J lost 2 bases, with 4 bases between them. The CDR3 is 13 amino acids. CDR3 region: CASSLARNYGYTF. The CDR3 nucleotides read TGTGCCAGCAGTTTAGCGCGAAACTATGGCTACACCTTC.

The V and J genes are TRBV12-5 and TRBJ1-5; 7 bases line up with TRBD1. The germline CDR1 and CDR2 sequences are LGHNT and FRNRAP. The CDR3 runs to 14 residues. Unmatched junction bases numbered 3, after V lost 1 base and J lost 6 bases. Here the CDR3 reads CASGLEPGGQPQHF. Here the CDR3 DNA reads TGTGCTAGTGGTTTGGAACCAGGGGGTCAGCCCCAGCATTTT. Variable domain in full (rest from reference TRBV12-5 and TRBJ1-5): DARVTQTPRHKVTEMGQEVTMRCQPILGHNTVFWYRQTMMQGLELLAYFRNRAPLDDSGMPKDRFSAEMPDATLATLKIQPSEPRDSAVYFCASGLEPGGQPQHFGDGTRLSIL.

CDR3 sequence reads: CASTRTGGGQPQHF. As DNA, the CDR3 is TGTGCCAGCACCCGGACAGGGGGAGGCCAGCCCCAGCATTTT. The rearrangement joins TRBV7-2 to TRBJ1-5, with 10 positions matching TRBD1. Germline V gene data show CDR1 as SGHTA and CDR2 as FQGNSA. The CDR3 sequence is 14 residues long. V lost 7 bases to trimming and J lost 7 bases; unmatched junction nucleotides: 7.

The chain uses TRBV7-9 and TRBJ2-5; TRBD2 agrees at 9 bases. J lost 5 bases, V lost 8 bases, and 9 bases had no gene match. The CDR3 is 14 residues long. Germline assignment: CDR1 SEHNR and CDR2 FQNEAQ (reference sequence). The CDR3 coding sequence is TGTGCCAGCTCGTATGTAGCGGGGGAGGAGACCCAGTACTTC. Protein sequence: CASSYVAGEETQYF.

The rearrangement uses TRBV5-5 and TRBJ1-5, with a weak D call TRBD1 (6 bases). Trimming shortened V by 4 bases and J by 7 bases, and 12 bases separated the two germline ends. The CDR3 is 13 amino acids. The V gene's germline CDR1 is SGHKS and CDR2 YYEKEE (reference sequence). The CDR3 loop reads CASSPQGGQPQHF. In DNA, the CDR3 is TGTGCCAGCAGCCCACAGGGTGGACAGCCCCAGCATTTT.

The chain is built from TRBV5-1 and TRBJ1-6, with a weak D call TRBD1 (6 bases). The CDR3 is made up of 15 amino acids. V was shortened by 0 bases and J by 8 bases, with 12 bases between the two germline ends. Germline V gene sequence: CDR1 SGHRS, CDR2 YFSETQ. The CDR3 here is CASSLGGRSDSPLHF. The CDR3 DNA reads TGCGCCAGCAGCTTGGGGGGGCGCAGCGATTCACCCCTCCACTTT.

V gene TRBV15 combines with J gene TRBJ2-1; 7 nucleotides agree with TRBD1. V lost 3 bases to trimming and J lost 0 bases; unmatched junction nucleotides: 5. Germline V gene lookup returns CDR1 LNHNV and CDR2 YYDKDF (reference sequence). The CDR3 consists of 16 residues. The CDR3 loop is CATSSRQGRSYNEQFF. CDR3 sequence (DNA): TGTGCCACCAGCAGCCGACAGGGTCGCTCCTACAATGAGCAGTTCTTC. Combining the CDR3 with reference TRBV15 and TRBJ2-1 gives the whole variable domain DAMVIQNPRYQVTQFGKPVTLSCSQTLNHNVMYWYQQKSSQAPKLLFHYYDKDFNNEADTPDNFQSRRPNTSFCFLDIRSPGLGDTAMYLCATSSRQGRSYNEQFFGPGTRLTVL.

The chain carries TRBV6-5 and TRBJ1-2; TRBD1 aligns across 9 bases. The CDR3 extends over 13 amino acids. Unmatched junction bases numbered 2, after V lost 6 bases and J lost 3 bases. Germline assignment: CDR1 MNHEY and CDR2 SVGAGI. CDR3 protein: CASSTGGHYGYTF. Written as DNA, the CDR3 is TGTGCCAGCAGCACAGGGGGCCACTATGGCTACACCTTC.

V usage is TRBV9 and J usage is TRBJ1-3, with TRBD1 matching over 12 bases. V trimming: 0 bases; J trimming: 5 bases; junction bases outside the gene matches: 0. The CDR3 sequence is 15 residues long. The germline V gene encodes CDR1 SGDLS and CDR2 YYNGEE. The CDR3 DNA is TGTGCCAGCAGCGTAGGGGACAGGGGGCGAAACACCATATATTTT. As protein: CASSVGDRGRNTIYF.

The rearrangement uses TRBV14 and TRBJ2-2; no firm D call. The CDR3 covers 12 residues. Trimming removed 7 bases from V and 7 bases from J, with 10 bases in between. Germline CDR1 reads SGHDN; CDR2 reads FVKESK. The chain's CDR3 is CASNQNHGELFF. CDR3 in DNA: TGTGCCAGCAATCAGAACCACGGGGAGCTGTTTTTT.

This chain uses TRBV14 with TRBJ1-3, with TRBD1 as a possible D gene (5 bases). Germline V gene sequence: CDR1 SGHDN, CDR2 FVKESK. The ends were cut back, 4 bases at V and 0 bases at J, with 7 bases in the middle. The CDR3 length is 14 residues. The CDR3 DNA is TGTGCCAGCAGCCGGGGCCTCTCTGGAAACACCATATATTTT. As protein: CASSRGLSGNTIYF. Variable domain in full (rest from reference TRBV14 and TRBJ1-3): EAGVTQFPSHSVIEKGQTVTLRCDPISGHDNLYWYRRVMGKEIKFLLHFVKESKQDESGMPNNRFLAERTGGTYSTLKVQPAELEDSGVYFCASSRGLSGNTIYFGEGSWLTVV.

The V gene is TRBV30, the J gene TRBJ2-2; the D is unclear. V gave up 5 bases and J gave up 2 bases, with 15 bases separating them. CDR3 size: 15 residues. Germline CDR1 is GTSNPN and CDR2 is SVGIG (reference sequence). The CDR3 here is CAWAPAWSNTGELFF. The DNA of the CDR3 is TGTGCCTGGGCCCCCGCCTGGAGTAACACCGGGGAGCTGTTTTTT.

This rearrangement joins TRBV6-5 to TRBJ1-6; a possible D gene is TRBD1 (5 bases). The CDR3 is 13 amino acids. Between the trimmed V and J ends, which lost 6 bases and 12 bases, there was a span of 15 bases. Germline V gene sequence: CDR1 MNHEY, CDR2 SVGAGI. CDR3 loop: CASSQPGTKPLHF. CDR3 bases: TGTGCCAGCAGCCAACCCGGGACTAAACCCCTCCACTTT.

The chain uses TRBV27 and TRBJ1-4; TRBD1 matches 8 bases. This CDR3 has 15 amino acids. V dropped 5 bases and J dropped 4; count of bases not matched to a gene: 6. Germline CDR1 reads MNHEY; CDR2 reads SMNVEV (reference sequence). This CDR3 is CASSPRGRGNEKLFF. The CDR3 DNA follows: TGTGCCAGCAGTCCCAGGGGGCGCGGTAATGAAAAACTGTTTTTT.